Each of the 22 T cell receptor beta chains below was sequenced from the same sample in a study of T cell responses to AZD1222 COVID-19 vaccine. Method: immunoSEQ multiplex PCR; TCRdb's copy keeps in-frame clones and lacks some. The sample contains under 150,000 clones, 70% to 90% of which appear only once. Specimen: peripheral blood, collected on day 0 of AZD1222 vaccination. These receptors came from an adult in good health.

The chain couples TRBV3-1 (or the pseudogene TRBV3-2) to TRBJ2-7; 7 bases are a match to TRBD2. The J segment lost 0 bases and the V segment lost 1 base, leaving 3 bases of the junction unmatched. CDR1 LGHDT and CDR2 YNNKEL come from the germline V gene (reference sequence). The CDR3 spans 15 residues. CDR3 nucleotides: TGTGCCAGCAGCCAAGGCGGGGGTAGCTCCTACGAGCAGTACTTC. This encodes CASSQGGGSSYEQYF.

The V gene is TRBV29-1, the J gene TRBJ1-2; TRBD1 is a possible D gene (6 bases). Per germline, CDR1 SQVTM and CDR2 ANQGSEA. This CDR3 is 14 amino acids long. Trimming cost V 7 bases and J 8 bases, with 23 bases left between them. CDR3: CSAGLNTGRRGYTF. DNA for the CDR3: TGCAGCGCCGGTCTAAATACAGGGAGACGCGGCTACACCTTC.

The V and J genes are TRBV29-1 and TRBJ1-2, with D possibly matching TRBD1 (6 bases). V was clipped by 8 bases and J by 6 bases, with 19 bases between them. Germline loops: CDR1 SQVTM, CDR2 ANQGSEA. The CDR3 contains 13 residues. The CDR3 DNA reads as TGCAGCTCAGAAGGTTTTGGGGGCGATGGCTACACCTTC. It encodes CSSEGFGGDGYTF.

This sequence joins TRBV3-1 (or the pseudogene TRBV3-2) and TRBJ1-4, with D unresolved. Germline V lookup: CDR1 LGHDT, CDR2 YNNKEL (reference sequence). Trimming took 0 bases from V and 8 from J, leaving 7 bases between them. This CDR3 contains 13 residues. The CDR3 nucleotides read TGTGCCAGCAGCCAAGACCTTGGGGAAAAACTGTTTTTT. It codes for CASSQDLGEKLFF.

In the case of this clone: An end of the junction does not agree with germline; a read error may underlie this. The J gene is TRBJ2-1, the V gene TRBV6-1, with 9 bases aligning to TRBD2. The germline CDR1 and CDR2 sequences are MNHNS and SASEGT. The CDR3 length is 15 residues. CDR3: CASSQAGGLYNEQFF. CDR3 DNA sequence: TGTGCCAGCAGTCAAGCGGGGGGACTCTACAATGAGCAGTTCTTC.

This chain connects TRBV28 to TRBJ1-2; no definite D call. Trimming removed 4 bases at V and 6 bases at J, with 15 bases between. The germline gives CDR1 MDHEN, CDR2 SYDVKM. The CDR3 totals 14 residues. The CDR3: CASSSGHSRDGYTF. CDR3 sequence (DNA): TGTGCCAGCAGTTCGGGCCACTCGAGGGATGGCTACACCTTC.

The rearrangement links TRBV19 to TRBJ1-3, with D unclear. Germline V gene data show CDR1 as LNHDA and CDR2 as SQIVND (reference sequence). The CDR3 runs 13 residues. V shed 9 bases and J shed 4 bases, with 13 bases lying between them. CDR3 sequence (DNA): TGTGCCAGCCAGCCAGCCGGGGGAAACACCATATATTTT. This gives the protein CASQPAGGNTIYF.

The rearrangement links TRBV3-1 (or the pseudogene TRBV3-2) to TRBJ2-5, with 10 bases lining up with TRBD2. Germline V gene lookup returns CDR1 LGHDT and CDR2 YNNKEL (reference sequence). The CDR3 sequence is 17 residues long. V shed 0 bases, J shed 9 bases, and the junction held 13 bases outside the gene matches. DNA for the CDR3: TGTGCCAGCAGCCAAGATCGGCCTAGCGGGGGACTATTGCCCCAGTACTTC. It encodes CASSQDRPSGGLLPQYF.

The V and J genes are TRBV7-2 and TRBJ1-5; TRBD1 matches 7 bases. The ends lost 2 bases at V and 6 bases at J; junction bases unmatched: 4. The CDR3 has 14 residues. Looked up from germline, CDR1 is SGHTA and CDR2 is FQGNSA. The CDR3 bases are TGTGCCAGCAGCTTAAGCAGGGGGGGTCAGCCCCAGCATTTT. This gives the protein CASSLSRGGQPQHF.

J is TRBJ2-1 and V is TRBV6-5, with D perhaps matching TRBD1 or TRBD2 (5 bases each). Germline assignment: CDR1 MNHEY and CDR2 SVGAGI. The V end lost 7 bases, the J end lost 6 bases, and 16 bases lay between the germline ends. The CDR3 runs to 14 residues. The CDR3 DNA reads as TGTGCCAGCACTCGGGCCTGGGACCTCAATGAGCAGTTCTTC. Protein product: CASTRAWDLNEQFF.

The genes are TRBV19 and TRBJ1-1; D perhaps matches TRBD1 (5 bases). Germline V gene lookup returns CDR1 LNHDA and CDR2 SQIVND (reference sequence). The CDR3 length is 14 residues. The V end lost 5 bases, the J end lost 7 bases, and 17 bases lay between the germline ends. In nucleotides, the CDR3 is TGTGCCAGTAGTGCACCGGGGCTGCCCTATGAAGCTTTCTTT. It codes for CASSAPGLPYEAFF.

This chain links TRBV11-2 with TRBJ1-2; perhaps TRBD1 as D (6 bases). V was cut by 4 bases and J by 12 bases, with 15 bases left in between. The CDR3 consists of 12 residues. Germline V gene sequence: CDR1 SGHAT, CDR2 FQNNGV. DNA of the CDR3: TGTGCCAGCAGCTCTACGGACAGATTCCACACCTTC. Translated, it gives CASSSTDRFHTF.

The rearrangement uses TRBV7-3 and TRBJ1-1; D possibly corresponds to TRBD1 (6 bases). Trimming cost V 1 base and J 7 bases, with 13 bases left between them. The CDR3 is 14 residues long. CDR1 SGHTA and CDR2 FQGTGA come from the germline V gene. CDR3 DNA sequence: TGTGCCAGCAGCTTAATAGGGGGTCCGAATGAAGCTTTCTTT. Translating it yields CASSLIGGPNEAFF.

This chain joins TRBV27 and TRBJ2-5; 7 nucleotides align to TRBD1. The CDR3 loop spans 14 amino acids. Germline CDR1 MNHEY, CDR2 SMNVEV (reference sequence). Germline trimming cut 2 bases from V and 3 bases from J; bases unmatched to any gene: 3. In nucleotides, the CDR3 is TGTGCCAGCAGTTTAAGGGGGCTTGAAGAGACCCAGTACTTC. It encodes CASSLRGLEETQYF.

This clone was seen a handful of times. This sequence joins TRBV16 and TRBJ1-3; no reliable D call. Trimming removed 0 bases at V and 4 bases at J, with 10 bases between. Per germline, CDR1 KGHSY and CDR2 FQNENV. The CDR3 has 15 amino acids. The CDR3 coding sequence is TGTGCCAGCAGCCAATCTGCAGAATCCGGAAACACCATATATTTT. This encodes CASSQSAESGNTIYF.

The chain combines TRBV28 with TRBJ1-5; D is ambiguous. The germline CDR1 and CDR2 sequences are MDHEN and SYDVKM. Trimming stripped 2 bases from V and 0 bases from J, with 14 bases between. This CDR3 has 17 residues. DNA for the CDR3: TGTGCCAGCAGTTTAATTGTTGAGGCCTATAGCAATCAGCCCCAGCATTTT. This sequence encodes CASSLIVEAYSNQPQHF.

By sample share, this clone is medium-sized. This sequence joins TRBV29-1 and TRBJ1-2, with D possibly being TRBD1 (6 bases). The V gene's germline CDR1 is SQVTM and CDR2 ANQGSEA. V was pared by 4 bases and J by 8 bases, with 11 bases between. The CDR3 is 11 amino acids. The CDR3 region is CSVVQGGGYTF. CDR3 DNA: TGCAGCGTTGTACAGGGCGGGGGCTACACCTTC. The complete variable domain, with remaining parts taken from reference TRBV29-1 and TRBJ1-2, reads SAVISQKPSRDICQRGTSLTIQCQVDSQVTMMFWYRQQPGQSLTLIATANQGSEATYESGFVIDKFPISRPNLTFSTLTVSNMSPEDSSIYLCSVVQGGGYTFGSGTRLTVV.

The V gene is TRBV10-3, the J gene TRBJ2-3; D is undetermined. Trimming removed 10 bases at V and 1 base at J, with 9 bases between. The CDR3 contains 12 residues. Germline-derived CDR1 and CDR2 are ENHRY and SYGVKD. The CDR3 nucleotides read TGTGCCAGCCAGCAACGCACAGATACGCAGTATTTT. Protein sequence: CASQQRTDTQYF.

The chain has TRBV7-2 and TRBJ1-6, with 7 bases identical to TRBD1. The length of the CDR3 is 14 residues. CDR1 SGHTA and CDR2 FQGNSA come from the germline V gene. Germline trimming cut 8 bases from V and 7 bases from J; bases unmatched to any gene: 8. In nucleotides, the CDR3 is TGTGCCAGCGGCAAACAGGGGTTGAATTCACCCCTCCACTTT. Translated, it gives CASGKQGLNSPLHF.

The chain links TRBV5-1 to TRBJ1-1, with D maybe TRBD1 (5 bases). The CDR3 is 15 residues long. Germline V gene sequence: CDR1 SGHRS, CDR2 YFSETQ. Trimming removed 4 bases from V and 0 bases from J, with 13 bases in between. In DNA form, the CDR3 reads TGCGCCAGCAGCCCAAAAGAGGGACTGAACACTGAAGCTTTCTTT. It yields the protein CASSPKEGLNTEAFF.

V and J are TRBV5-1 and TRBJ2-3; 8 bases fit TRBD1. Germline V gene sequence: CDR1 SGHRS, CDR2 YFSETQ. The CDR3 has 14 amino acids. V dropped 5 bases and J dropped 3; count of bases not matched to a gene: 5. CDR3 bases: TGCGCCAGCAGTGGACAGGGTCAAACAGATACGCAGTATTTT. Translating it yields CASSGQGQTDTQYF.

This chain uses TRBV12-5 with TRBJ2-1; D gene ambiguous. V was shortened by 4 bases and J by 13 bases, with 11 bases between the two germline ends. This CDR3 contains 11 residues. The germline V gene has CDR1 LGHNT and CDR2 FRNRAP. The CDR3 DNA follows: TGTGCTAGTGGTTCTCCCCTGGGACAGTTCTTC. Translation gives CASGSPLGQFF.